This T cell receptor (beta chain) was identified during a study of T cell repertoires in cytomegalovirus infection. TCRdb re-called the reads through MiXCR, storing one row per CDR3 protein. The profile shows about 830,000 distinct CDR3 sequences, about 30% of them singletons. Deletions cut 6 bases from V and 2 bases from J, with 10 bases between. CDR1 is DFQATT and CDR2 is SNEGSKA in the germline V gene (reference sequence). This CDR3 is 12 amino acids long. Notes on this clonotype: Its specificity is unknown.

Source: cultured CD8+ T cells from PBMCs, taken from culture after CMV antigen stimulation. The chain couples TRBV20-1 to TRBJ2-5, with no clear D. The TCR comes from a human donor in good health (CMV status not recorded). Some clones in this sample may be carry-over from other donors' samples. CDR3: CSAALIQETQYF. CDR3 in DNA: TGCAGTGCAGCCCTAATTCAAGAGACCCAGTACTTC.